This T cell receptor beta chain was found in a study of identical twins. TCRdb reprocessed the 5' RACE reads via MiXCR and lists one record per CDR3 protein. The data show over 550,000 distinct CDR3 sequences, roughly 7.2% seen once. V gave up 5 bases and J gave up 4 bases, with 17 bases separating them. This CDR3 spans 15 amino acids. The table lists this clonotype with many counts. Its antigen is not identified. Study-level points and caveats: Models, which agreed with sharing between unrelated individuals, nonetheless underestimated the out-of-frame TCR alpha sharing seen in monozygotic twins.

This same sample was also taken into another study, of yellow fever vaccine responses in identical twins.

The sequence derives from a woman under 30 in good health. Material for sequencing was PBMCs. The V gene is TRBV12-3 or TRBV12-4, the J gene TRBJ1-2, with a possible D match to TRBD1 (5 bases). CDR3 DNA: TGTGCCAGCAGTAGGGAGGGGTACCGAACCTATGGCTACACCTTC. It yields the protein CASSREGYRTYGYTF.